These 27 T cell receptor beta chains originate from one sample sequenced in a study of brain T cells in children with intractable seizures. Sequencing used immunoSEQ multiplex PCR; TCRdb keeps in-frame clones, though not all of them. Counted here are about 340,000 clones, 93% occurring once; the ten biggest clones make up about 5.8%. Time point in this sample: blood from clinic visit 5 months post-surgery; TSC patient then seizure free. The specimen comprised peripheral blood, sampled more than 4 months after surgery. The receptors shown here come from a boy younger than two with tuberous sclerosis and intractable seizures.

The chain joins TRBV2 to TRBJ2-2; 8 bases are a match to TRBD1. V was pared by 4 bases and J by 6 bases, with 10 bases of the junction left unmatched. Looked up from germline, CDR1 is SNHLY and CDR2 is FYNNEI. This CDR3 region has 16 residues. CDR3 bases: TGTGCCAGCAGTGCGATTCAGGGGGCTATCCCCGGGGAGCTGTTTTTT. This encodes CASSAIQGAIPGELFF.

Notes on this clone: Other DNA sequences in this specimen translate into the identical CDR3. The CDR3 DNA reads TGTGCCAGCAGCCCCGGACAGAACACTGAAGCTTTCTTT. It translates to CASSPGQNTEAFF. The V gene is TRBV7-9, the J gene TRBJ1-1, with D possibly TRBD1 on 5 matching bases. This CDR3 region has 13 residues. Trimming removed 5 bases at V and 1 base at J, with 8 bases between. CDR1 is SEHNR and CDR2 is FQNEAQ in the germline V gene (reference sequence).

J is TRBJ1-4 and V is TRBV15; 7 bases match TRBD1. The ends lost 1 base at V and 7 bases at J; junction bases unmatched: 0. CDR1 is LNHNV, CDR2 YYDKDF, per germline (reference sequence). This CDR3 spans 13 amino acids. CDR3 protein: CATSRGQGEKLFF. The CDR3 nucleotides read TGTGCCACCAGCAGAGGACAGGGTGAAAAACTGTTTTTT.

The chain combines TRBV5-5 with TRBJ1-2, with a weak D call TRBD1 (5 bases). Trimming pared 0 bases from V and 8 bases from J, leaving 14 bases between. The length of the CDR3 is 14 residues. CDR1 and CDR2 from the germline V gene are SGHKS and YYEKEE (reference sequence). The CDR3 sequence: CASSLGGFRRGYTF. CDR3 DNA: TGTGCCAGCAGCTTGGGGGGGTTCCGCAGGGGCTACACCTTC.

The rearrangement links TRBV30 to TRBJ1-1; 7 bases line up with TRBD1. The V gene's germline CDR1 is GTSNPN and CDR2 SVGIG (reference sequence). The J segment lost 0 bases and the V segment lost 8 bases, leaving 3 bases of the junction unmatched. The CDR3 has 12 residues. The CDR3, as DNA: TGTGCCGGGGACAGACTGAACACTGAAGCTTTCTTT. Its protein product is CAGDRLNTEAFF.

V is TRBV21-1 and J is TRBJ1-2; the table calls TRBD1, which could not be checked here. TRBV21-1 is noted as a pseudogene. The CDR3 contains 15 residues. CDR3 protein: CASSKRDTWHYGYTF. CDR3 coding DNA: TGTGCCAGCAGCAAAAGAGACACCTGGCACTATGGCTACACCTTC.

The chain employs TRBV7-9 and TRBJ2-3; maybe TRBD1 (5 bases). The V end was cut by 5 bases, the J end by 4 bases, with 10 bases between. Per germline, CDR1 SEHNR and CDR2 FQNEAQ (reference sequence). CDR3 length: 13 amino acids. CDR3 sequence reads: CASSPLGADTQYF. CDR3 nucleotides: TGTGCCAGCAGCCCTCTAGGGGCAGATACGCAGTATTTT.

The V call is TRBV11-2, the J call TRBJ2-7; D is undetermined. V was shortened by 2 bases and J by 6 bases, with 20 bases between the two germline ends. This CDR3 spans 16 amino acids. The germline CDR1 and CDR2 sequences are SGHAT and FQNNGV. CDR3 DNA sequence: TGTGCCAGCAGCTTATTAGGCTTAACGGGCTACGCCGAGCAGTACTTC. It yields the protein CASSLLGLTGYAEQYF.

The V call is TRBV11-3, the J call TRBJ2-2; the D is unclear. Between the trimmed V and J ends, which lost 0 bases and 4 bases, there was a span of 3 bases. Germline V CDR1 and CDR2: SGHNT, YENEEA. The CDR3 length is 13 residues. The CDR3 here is CASSLESTGELFF. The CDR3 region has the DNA TGTGCCAGCAGCTTAGAAAGCACCGGGGAGCTGTTTTTT.

The CDR3 DNA follows: TGTGCCAGCGGACAGTTTCAGCCCCAGCATTTT. It encodes CASGQFQPQHF. J is TRBJ1-5 and V is TRBV6-5; perhaps TRBD1 as D (6 bases). The length of the CDR3 is 11 residues. V gave up 8 bases and J gave up 6 bases, with 8 bases separating them. The germline CDR1 and CDR2 sequences are MNHEY and SVGAGI.

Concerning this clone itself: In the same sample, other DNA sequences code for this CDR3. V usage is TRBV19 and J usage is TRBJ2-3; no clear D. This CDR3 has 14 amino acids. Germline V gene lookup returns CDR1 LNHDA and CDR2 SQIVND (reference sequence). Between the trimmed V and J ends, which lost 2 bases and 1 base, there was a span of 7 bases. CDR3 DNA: TGTGCCAGTAGTATAACGGGCGGCACAGATACGCAGTATTTT. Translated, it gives CASSITGGTDTQYF. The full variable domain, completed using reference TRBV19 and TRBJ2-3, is DGGITQSPKYLFRKEGQNVTLSCEQNLNHDAMYWYRQDPGQGLRLIYYSQIVNDFQKGDIAEGYSVSREKKESFPLTVTSAQKNPTAFYLCASSITGGTDTQYFGPGTRLTVL.

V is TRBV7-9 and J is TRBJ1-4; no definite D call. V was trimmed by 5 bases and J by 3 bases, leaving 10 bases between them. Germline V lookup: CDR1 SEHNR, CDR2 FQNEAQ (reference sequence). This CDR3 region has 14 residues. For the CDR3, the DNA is TGTGCCAGCAGCCCGGTTGTGGCTAATGAAAAACTGTTTTTT. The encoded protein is CASSPVVANEKLFF.

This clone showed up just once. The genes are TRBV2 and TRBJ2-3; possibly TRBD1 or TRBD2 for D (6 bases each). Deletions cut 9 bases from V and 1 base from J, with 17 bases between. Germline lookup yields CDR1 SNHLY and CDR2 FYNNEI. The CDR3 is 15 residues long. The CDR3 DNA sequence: TGTGCCAGATCTCGTAGGGGGGCGGGCACAGATACGCAGTATTTT. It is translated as CARSRRGAGTDTQYF.

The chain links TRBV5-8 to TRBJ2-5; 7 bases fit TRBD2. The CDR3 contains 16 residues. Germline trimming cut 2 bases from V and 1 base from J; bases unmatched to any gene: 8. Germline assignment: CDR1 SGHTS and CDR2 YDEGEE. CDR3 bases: TGTGCCAGCAGCTTTGACCGGGGAGGGCCCCAAGAGACCCAGTACTTC. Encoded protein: CASSFDRGGPQETQYF. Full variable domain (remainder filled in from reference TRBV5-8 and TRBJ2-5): EAGVTQSPTHLIKTRGQQATLRCSPISGHTSVYWYQQALGLGLQFLLWYDEGEERNRGNFPPRFSGRQFPNYSSELNVNALELEDSALYLCASSFDRGGPQETQYFGPGTRLLVL.

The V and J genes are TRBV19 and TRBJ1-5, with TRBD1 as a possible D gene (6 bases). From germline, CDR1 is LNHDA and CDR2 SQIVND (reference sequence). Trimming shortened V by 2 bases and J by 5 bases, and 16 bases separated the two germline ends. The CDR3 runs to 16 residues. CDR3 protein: CASSIFSRGSDQPQHF. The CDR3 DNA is TGTGCCAGTAGTATATTCAGCAGGGGAAGCGATCAGCCCCAGCATTTT. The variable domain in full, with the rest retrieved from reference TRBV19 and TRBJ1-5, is DGGITQSPKYLFRKEGQNVTLSCEQNLNHDAMYWYRQDPGQGLRLIYYSQIVNDFQKGDIAEGYSVSREKKESFPLTVTSAQKNPTAFYLCASSIFSRGSDQPQHFGDGTRLSIL.

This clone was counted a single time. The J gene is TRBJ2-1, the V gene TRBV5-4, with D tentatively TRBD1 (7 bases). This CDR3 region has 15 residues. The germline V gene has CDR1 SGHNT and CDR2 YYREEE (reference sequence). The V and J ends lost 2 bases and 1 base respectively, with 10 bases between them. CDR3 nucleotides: TGTGCCAGCAGCTTATCAGGGGGGTCCTACAATGAGCAGTTCTTC. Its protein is CASSLSGGSYNEQFF.

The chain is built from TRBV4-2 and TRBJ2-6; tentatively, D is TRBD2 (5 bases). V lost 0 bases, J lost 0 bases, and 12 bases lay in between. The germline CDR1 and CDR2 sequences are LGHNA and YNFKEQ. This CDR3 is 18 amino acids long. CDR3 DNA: TGTGCCAGCAGCCAAGATCTGGTAGCGAACTCTGGGGCCAACGTCCTGACTTTC. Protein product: CASSQDLVANSGANVLTF.

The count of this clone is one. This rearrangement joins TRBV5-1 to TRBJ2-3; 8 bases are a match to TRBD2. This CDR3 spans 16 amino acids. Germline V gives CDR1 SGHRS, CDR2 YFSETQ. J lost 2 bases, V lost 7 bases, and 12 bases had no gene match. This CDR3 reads CASRSNSGALTDTQYF. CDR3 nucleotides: TGCGCCAGCCGATCGAATAGCGGGGCCCTCACAGATACGCAGTATTTT.

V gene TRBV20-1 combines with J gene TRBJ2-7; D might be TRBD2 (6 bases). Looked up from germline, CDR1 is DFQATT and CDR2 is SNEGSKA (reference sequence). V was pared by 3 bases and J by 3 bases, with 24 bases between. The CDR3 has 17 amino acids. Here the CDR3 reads CSASLGGDSVRFYEQYF. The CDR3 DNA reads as TGCAGTGCTAGTCTCGGGGGAGACTCAGTCAGGTTCTACGAGCAGTACTTC.

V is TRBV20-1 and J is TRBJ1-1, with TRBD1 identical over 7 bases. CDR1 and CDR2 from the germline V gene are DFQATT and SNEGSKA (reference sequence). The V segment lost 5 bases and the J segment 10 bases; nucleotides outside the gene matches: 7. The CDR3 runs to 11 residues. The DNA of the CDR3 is TGCAGTGCTGTCAGGGGGGAATCAGCTTTCTTT. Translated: CSAVRGESAFF.

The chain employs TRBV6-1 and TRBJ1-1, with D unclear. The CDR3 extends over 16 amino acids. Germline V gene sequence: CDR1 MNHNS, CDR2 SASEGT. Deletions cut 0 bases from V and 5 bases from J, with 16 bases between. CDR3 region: CASSEAPSLGGTEAFF. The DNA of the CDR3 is TGTGCCAGCAGTGAAGCGCCCAGTCTGGGCGGGACTGAAGCTTTCTTT.

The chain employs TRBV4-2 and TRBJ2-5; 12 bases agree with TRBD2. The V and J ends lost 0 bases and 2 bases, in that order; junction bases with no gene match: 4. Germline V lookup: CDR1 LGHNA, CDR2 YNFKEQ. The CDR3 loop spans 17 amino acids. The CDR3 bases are TGTGCCAGCAGCCAAGATGGGCTAGCGGGAGGGCAAGAGACCCAGTACTTC. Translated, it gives CASSQDGLAGGQETQYF.

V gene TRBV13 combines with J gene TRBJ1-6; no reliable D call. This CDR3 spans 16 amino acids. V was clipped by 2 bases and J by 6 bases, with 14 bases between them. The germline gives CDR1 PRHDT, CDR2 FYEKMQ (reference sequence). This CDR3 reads CASSLSGHDINSPLHF. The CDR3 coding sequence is TGTGCCAGCAGCTTATCAGGTCACGATATTAATTCACCCCTCCACTTT.

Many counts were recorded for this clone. CDR3 in DNA: TGTGCCAGTAGCTTCGTTAGGAACACTGAAGCTTTCTTT. This gives the protein CASSFVRNTEAFF. This chain connects TRBV19 to TRBJ1-1; unclear D gene. Trimming removed 6 bases at V and 1 base at J, with 9 bases between. The CDR3 extends over 13 amino acids. Germline assignment: CDR1 LNHDA and CDR2 SQIVND (reference sequence).

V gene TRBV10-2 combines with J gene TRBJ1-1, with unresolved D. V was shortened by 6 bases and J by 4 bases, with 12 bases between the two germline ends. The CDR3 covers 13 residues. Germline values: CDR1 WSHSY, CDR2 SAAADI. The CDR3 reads CASRGPMTTEAFF. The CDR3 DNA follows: TGCGCCAGCAGGGGCCCGATGACCACTGAAGCTTTCTTT.

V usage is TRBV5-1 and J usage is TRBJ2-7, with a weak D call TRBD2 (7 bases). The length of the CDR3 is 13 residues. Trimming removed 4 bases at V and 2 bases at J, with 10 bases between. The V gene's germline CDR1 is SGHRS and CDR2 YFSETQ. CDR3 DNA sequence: TGCGCCAGCAGCGAGGGGGGGACCTACGAGCAGTACTTC. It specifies CASSEGGTYEQYF.

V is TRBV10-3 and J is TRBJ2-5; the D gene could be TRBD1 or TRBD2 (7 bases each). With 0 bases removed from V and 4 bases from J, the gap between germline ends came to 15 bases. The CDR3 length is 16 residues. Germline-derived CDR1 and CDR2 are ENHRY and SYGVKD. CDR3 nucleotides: TGTGCCATCAGTGAGTCTTGGGAGGGGGCGCGAGAGACCCAGTACTTC. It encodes CAISESWEGARETQYF.